The rows below give T cell receptor beta chains drawn from one sample of a study of tumor and adjacent non-tumor tissue in lung cancer. Each CDR3 protein is one row after TCRdb ran MiXCR on the multiplex PCR reads. The sample includes 100,000 to 150,000 distinct CDR3 sequences, roughly 64% seen only once; the top ten take roughly 13%. The specimen was lung tumor tissue. These receptor sequences come from a man aged 25-40 years with non-small cell lung cancer. CDR3s include the opening cysteine and the closing phenylalanine or tryptophan. D genes are given only for firm matches. Rows may omit the clone size; those that give it use once, few, many or a size class.

d_call: .
clone_size: .
v_call: TRBV5-1
j_call: TRBJ1-1
cdr3_aa: CASSSLANTEAFF
cdr3_nt: TGCGCCAGCAGTTCCCTGGCGAACACTGAAGCTTTCTTT

d_call: TRBD2
clone_size: .
v_call: TRBV19
j_call: TRBJ2-3
cdr3_aa: CVSSFSWTSGITDTQYF
cdr3_nt: TGTGTCAGTAGTTTCTCCTGGACTAGCGGGATCACAGATACGCAGTATTTT

d_call: TRBD1
clone_size: .
v_call: TRBV29-1
j_call: TRBJ2-1
cdr3_aa: CSISRQGVNNGQFF
cdr3_nt: TGCAGCATATCGAGGCAGGGGGTCAACAATGGGCAGTTCTTC

d_call: TRBD1
clone_size: few
v_call: TRBV7-9
j_call: TRBJ2-1
cdr3_aa: CASSPDWGQGHQSSYNEQFF
cdr3_nt: TGTGCCAGCAGCCCGGACTGGGGACAGGGGCATCAAAGCTCCTACAATGAGCAGTTCTTC

d_call: TRBD1
clone_size: many
v_call: TRBV28
j_call: TRBJ1-4
cdr3_aa: CASSRDRLSEKLFF
cdr3_nt: TGTGCCAGCAGCCGGGACAGGTTGAGTGAAAAACTGTTTTTT

d_call: .
clone_size: .
v_call: TRBV12-3/TRBV12-4
j_call: TRBJ1-4
cdr3_aa: CASSSLTNEELFF
cdr3_nt: TGTGCCAGCAGTTCGTTAACTAATGAAGAACTGTTTTTT

d_call: .
clone_size: .
v_call: TRBV5-4
j_call: TRBJ2-3
cdr3_aa: CASNSDGISTDTQYF
cdr3_nt: TGTGCCAGCAACTCAGACGGGATTAGCACAGATACGCAGTATTTT

d_call: .
clone_size: once
v_call: TRBV20-1
j_call: TRBJ2-7
cdr3_aa: CSAETAGERNEQYF
cdr3_nt: TGCAGTGCTGAAACAGCGGGCGAGCGGAACGAGCAGTACTTC

d_call: .
clone_size: once
v_call: TRBV11-1
j_call: TRBJ1-6
cdr3_aa: CASNADTYNSPFHF
cdr3_nt: TGTGCTAGCAACGCCGACACTTATAATTCACCCTTCCACTTT

d_call: .
clone_size: many
v_call: TRBV6-2/TRBV6-3
j_call: TRBJ2-5
cdr3_aa: CASSSLPGLVQETQYF
cdr3_nt: TGTGCCAGCAGTTCACTGCCGGGACTTGTCCAAGAGACCCAGTACTTC

d_call: .
clone_size: many
v_call: TRBV12-5
j_call: TRBJ2-7
cdr3_aa: CASAMRYEQYF
cdr3_nt: TGTGCTAGTGCCATGAGGTACGAGCAGTACTTC

d_call: TRBD1
clone_size: .
v_call: TRBV12-3/TRBV12-4
j_call: TRBJ2-3
cdr3_aa: CASSLVRGLNQPQYF
cdr3_nt: TGTGCCAGCAGCCTAGTCAGGGGGCTCAATCAGCCCCAGTATTTT

d_call: .
clone_size: .
v_call: TRBV20-1
j_call: TRBJ2-7
cdr3_aa: CSANSGFVYEQYF
cdr3_nt: TGCAGTGCCAATAGCGGATTCGTCTATGAGCAGTACTTC

d_call: .
clone_size: .
v_call: TRBV7-9
j_call: TRBJ2-7
cdr3_aa: CASSARSSRTYEQYF
cdr3_nt: TGTGCCAGCAGCGCCAGGTCTAGCAGAACCTACGAGCAGTACTTC

d_call: .
clone_size: .
v_call: TRBV6-5
j_call: TRBJ2-1
cdr3_aa: CVVARAYAYNEQLF
cdr3_nt: TGTGTCGTGGCCCGGGCCTATGCCTACAATGAGCAGCTCTTC

d_call: TRBD1
clone_size: .
v_call: TRBV29-1
j_call: TRBJ2-7
cdr3_aa: CSAGQGAGGEEHF
cdr3_nt: TGCAGCGCTGGACAGGGGGCCGGGGGCGAGGAGCACTTC

d_call: .
clone_size: once
v_call: TRBV5-6
j_call: TRBJ1-3
cdr3_aa: CASSSGFGNTIYF
cdr3_nt: TGTGCCAGCAGCTCGGGGTTTGGAAACACCATATATTTT

d_call: TRBD2
clone_size: once
v_call: TRBV6-5
j_call: TRBJ2-1
cdr3_aa: CASRHHSGSGEEFF
cdr3_nt: TGTGCCAGCAGGCACCATAGCGGGAGCGGGGAGGAGTTCTTC

d_call: .
clone_size: many
v_call: TRBV30
j_call: TRBJ2-1
cdr3_aa: CAWRGLFNEQFF
cdr3_nt: TGTGCCTGGAGGGGCTTATTCAATGAGCAGTTCTTC

d_call: .
clone_size: .
v_call: TRBV29-1
j_call: TRBJ1-2
cdr3_aa: CSVDVAGEILGGYTF
cdr3_nt: TGCAGCGTTGATGTGGCAGGGGAGATTCTGGGAGGTTACACCTTC

d_call: .
clone_size: many
v_call: TRBV30
j_call: TRBJ2-5
cdr3_aa: CASEWQDQETQYF
cdr3_nt: TGTGCCTCCGAGTGGCAGGACCAAGAGACCCAGTACTTC

d_call: TRBD1
clone_size: .
v_call: TRBV11-3
j_call: TRBJ1-1
cdr3_aa: CTSSSGTGPGALF
cdr3_nt: TGTACCAGCAGCTCGGGGACAGGGCCGGGAGCTTTATTT

d_call: .
clone_size: medium-sized
v_call: TRBV6-5
j_call: TRBJ2-4
cdr3_aa: CASRPLAKNIQYF
cdr3_nt: TGTGCCAGCAGGCCTTTAGCCAAAAACATTCAGTACTTC

d_call: TRBD2
clone_size: .
v_call: TRBV29-1
j_call: TRBJ2-2
cdr3_aa: CSVGTRLAGDAGELFF
cdr3_nt: TGCAGTGTAGGCACCCGACTAGCGGGGGACGCCGGGGAGCTGTTTTTT

d_call: .
clone_size: many
v_call: TRBV5-4
j_call: TRBJ2-7
cdr3_aa: CASSSFSGGGEQYF
cdr3_nt: TGTGCCAGCAGCTCTTTTTCTGGGGGCGGCGAGCAGTACTTC

d_call: .
clone_size: many
v_call: TRBV6-2/TRBV6-3
j_call: TRBJ1-4
cdr3_aa: CASSYANEGEKLFF
cdr3_nt: TGTGCCAGCAGTTACGCGAACGAGGGGGAAAAACTGTTTTTT

d_call: .
clone_size: many
v_call: TRBV11-3
j_call: TRBJ2-7
cdr3_aa: CAVPQDFIPYEQYF
cdr3_nt: TGTGCCGTCCCACAGGACTTTATTCCCTACGAGCAGTACTTC

d_call: TRBD1
clone_size: .
v_call: TRBV28
j_call: TRBJ2-7
cdr3_aa: CASSSTGGVYEQYF
cdr3_nt: TGTGCCAGCAGTTCGACAGGGGGCGTTTACGAGCAGTACTTC

d_call: .
clone_size: many
v_call: TRBV6-2/TRBV6-3
j_call: TRBJ2-3
cdr3_aa: CASNERGPETDTQYF
cdr3_nt: TGTGCCAGCAATGAACGGGGGCCGGAGACAGATACGCAGTATTTT

d_call: .
clone_size: few
v_call: TRBV11-3
j_call: TRBJ2-1
cdr3_aa: CVDSLVPDEQFF
cdr3_nt: TGTGTCGACAGCTTAGTCCCCGATGAGCAGTTCTTC

d_call: .
clone_size: .
v_call: TRBV11-2
j_call: TRBJ2-2
cdr3_aa: CASSLGSNTGELFF
cdr3_nt: TGCGCCAGCAGCTTGGGATCTAACACCGGGGAGCTGTTTTTT

d_call: .
clone_size: many
v_call: TRBV4-1
j_call: TRBJ2-7
cdr3_aa: CASSQEIVSLYEQYF
cdr3_nt: TGCGCCAGCAGCCAAGAGATAGTCTCCCTCTACGAGCAGTACTTC

d_call: TRBD2
clone_size: .
v_call: TRBV4-2
j_call: TRBJ2-7
cdr3_aa: CTSSQEATSGGGEEYF
cdr3_nt: TGTACCAGCAGCCAAGAAGCAACTAGCGGAGGAGGCGAGGAGTACTTC

d_call: TRBD2
clone_size: .
v_call: TRBV6-2/TRBV6-3
j_call: TRBJ2-1
cdr3_aa: CASGYSLAGGNEQFF
cdr3_nt: TGTGCCAGCGGCTACTCGCTAGCGGGGGGCAATGAGCAGTTCTTC

d_call: TRBD2
clone_size: .
v_call: TRBV4-2
j_call: TRBJ2-1
cdr3_aa: CVSSQDGGCFNEQFF
cdr3_nt: TGTGTCAGCAGCCAAGACGGGGGGTGTTTCAATGAGCAGTTCTTC

d_call: TRBD1
clone_size: many
v_call: TRBV4-3
j_call: TRBJ2-5
cdr3_aa: CASSQGYRGKETQYF
cdr3_nt: TGCGCCAGCAGCCAGGGGTACAGGGGCAAGGAGACCCAGTACTTC